This TCR beta chain was recorded in a study of OX40 agonist ivuxolimab in advanced cancers. Germline assignment: CDR1 GTSNPN and CDR2 SVGIG (reference sequence). CDR3 length equals 12 residues. V was pared by 4 bases and J by 3 bases, with 10 bases between. Sequenced by immunoSEQ multiplex PCR; TCRdb stores in-frame clones only, minus some. The sample has about 93,000 clones, about 90% seen once. The chain combines TRBV30 with TRBJ2-7; D is uncertain. This TCR was recovered from an adult with an advanced solid tumor such as melanoma, head and neck, liver or kidney cancer. This specimen consisted of CD4+ or CD8+ T cells sorted from blood, obtained in a trial of the OX40 agonist ivuxolimab. This CDR3 is CAWTGSSYEQYF. DNA for the CDR3: TGTGCCTGGACTGGGTCTAGCTACGAGCAGTACTTC.